This T cell receptor beta chain is from a study of OX40 agonist ivuxolimab in advanced cancers. Study at large: As their treatment, patients were administered ivuxolimab, an agonistic anti-OX40 (CD134) antibody.

Profiled with immunoSEQ multiplex PCR; TCRdb holds only in-frame clones, not every one. The sample has 35,000 to 40,000 clones, roughly 80% seen once; the top ten hold around 13%. The CDR3 spans 15 residues. Germline lookup yields CDR1 SEHNR and CDR2 FQNEAQ (reference sequence). V gave up 5 bases and J gave up 3 bases, with 16 bases separating them. The gene calls are TRBV7-9 and TRBJ1-2, with D possibly matching TRBD1 (6 bases). This TCR came from an adult with an advanced solid tumor such as melanoma, head and neck, liver or kidney cancer. The specimen was CD4+ or CD8+ T cells sorted from blood, collected in a trial of the OX40 agonist ivuxolimab. This CDR3 reads CASSEATGLDYGYTF. In DNA, the CDR3 is TGTGCCAGCAGCGAAGCCACAGGGTTGGACTATGGCTACACCTTC.